This T cell receptor beta chain was captured in a study of blood T cell repertoires in COVID-19 (dated by TCRdb to between 2020 and 2021). Study-level background: Collaborator samples came from the United States, Italy and Spain and covered acute and convalescent phases of COVID-19. The material from the prospective study consisted of cDNA or gDNA derived from T cells, B-cell-depleted T cells, or PBMCs. Subjects who had been exposed to COVID-19, were actively infected with it, or had recovered from it provided the deeply sampled blood TCRbeta repertoires that made up the dataset. The repertoires were released in a freely available public database meant as a resource for research on the immune response to SARS-CoV-2. Samples were obtained from the ongoing ImmuneRACE study (first 160 participants) and from 950 to 1,500 subjects provided by 6 global collaborators. Nearly every sample came with metadata listing a de-identified subject ID, COVID-19 status, age in years and sex. HLA class I and class II types, where available, came from metadata supplied by the sample provider rather than from assay-based typing. What the authors observed across the whole study: The quantity of clinical and demographic metadata differed by source and by participant and was supplied without curation.

Details on this clone: Its specific antigen is unknown. Base quality data are lacking; no much larger clone is found one base away.

Trimming takes 1 base off V and 1 base off J; junction bases not matched to a gene: 12. CDR1 and CDR2 are read off the germline V gene (reference sequence) as LGHDT and YNNKEL. Reading from cysteine to phenylalanine, the CDR3 counts 18 amino acids. The retained sequence is limited to the CDR3, 54 bases, with the frame set at the first base. The immunoSEQ Assay, a bias-controlled multiplex PCR, was used to amplify TCRbeta CDR3 regions from genomic DNA. The published analysis was carried out like this. Within the assay, amplification of reference gene primers was used to estimate how many nucleated cells each sample contained. To quantify the absolute abundance of each unique TCRbeta CDR3 rearrangement, sequence reads were collapsed and filtered. For each sample, productive Simpson clonality was calculated as the square root of Simpson's diversity index over productive rearrangements. Here the immuneACCESS table is served through TCRdb, limited to in-frame sequences with V and J called. Missing clones are a known gap in these copies; in checked studies unresolved V genes cover under half, and the rest lacks a known reason. Clone size and V and J calls were adopted from that table, with D and trimming inferred from the DNA. This sample holds 220,000 or so clones; around 81% were observed only once. Together, the top ten hold about 2.4% of the sample.

Collaborating institutions collected whole blood in K2EDTA tubes following their own protocols. Collaborator samples were shipped for TCRbeta analysis as frozen whole blood, isolated PBMCs, or DNA extracted from either sample type. The V and J genes are TRBV3-1 (or the pseudogene TRBV3-2) and TRBJ1-1; TRBD1 lines up with 7 middle nucleotides. The sequencing sample was made of peripheral blood. This clonotype was obtained from a woman aged 55-70 years with acute or convalescent COVID-19. The CDR3 amino acid sequence is: CASSQGIAGGSGNTEAFF. The DNA reads as follows: TGTGCCAGCAGCCAAGGGATTGCAGGGGGGTCGGGGAACACTGAAGCTTTCTTT.